Sequencing of this T cell receptor (beta chain) was carried out in a study of CD8+ T cells in alopecia areata (dated by TCRdb to about 2018). Study-level background: The treated patients took part in an open-label pilot trial in which moderate-to-severe alopecia areata was treated with oral tofacitinib at 5 to 10 mg twice daily. Scalp clonality was compared across normal scalp (n=4), patchy alopecia areata scalp (n=8), and alopecia totalis/universalis scalp (n=8). Patients on tofacitinib were biopsied at baseline and after 4 and 24 weeks of treatment, and several of the patients also had a later scalp biopsy. The study used high-throughput TCRbeta sequencing to examine T cell clonal expansion in alopecia areata, in both the C3H/HeJ mouse model and human patients. Patients received tofacitinib for 6 to 18 months and were then followed off drug for 6 months to check for delayed response and recurrence. Human TCRbeta sequencing covered scalp tissue and sorted CD4+ and CD8+ peripheral blood T cells from patchy and totalis/universalis alopecia areata patients and healthy controls. Amplification of TCRbeta CDR3 regions was done by immunoSEQ multiplex PCR using 35 Vbeta forward primers and 13 Jbeta reverse primers. The RNA source kit depended on sample type: the PAXgene miRNA kit for fixed scalp, the miRNeasy kit for PBMCs, and the RNeasy kit for mouse skin. The full study reports these points: Resident alphabeta T cells in normal human skin are also sequenced, complicating scalp TCR repertoire analysis, unlike mouse skin dominated by gammadelta T cells. Lesional scalp, especially in alopecia totalis/universalis, showed higher clonality and more expanded CD8+ clones than normal scalp, suggesting antigenic drive. Compared with mice, TCR sequences shared between patients were less clear, possibly partly because of HLA diversity across the patient population.

The germline V gene (reference sequence) specifies SEHNR as CDR1 and FQNEAQ as CDR2. From cysteine to phenylalanine, the CDR3 is 18 amino acids long. The entry retains the CDR3 DNA only, 54 bases that are in frame from base 1. V was cut back by 0 bases and J by 4 bases, leaving a gap of 19 bases between them. This clone was observed a handful of times. Its target antigen remains unknown. There are no base qualities to consult, and no much larger clone falls within one base. Lesional scalp punch biopsies and peripheral blood were collected from alopecia areata patients. PBMCs were separated by density centrifugation and stained for CD3, CD4 and CD8, after which CD4+ and CD8+ T cells were sorted on a FACSAria. Library method: the immunoSEQ multiplex PCR assay. To provide template for TCR sequencing, every sample had RNA extracted and reverse transcribed into cDNA. First-strand cDNA was synthesized using SuperScript III with a 2:1 mix of oligo-dT and random hexamers. A synthetic immune receptor repertoire was used to gauge amplification bias, and whatever bias remained was removed computationally. On the authors' methods: Raw reads were preprocessed to remove errors, and CDR3 was defined according to IMGT conventions as the region from the conserved cysteine to phenylalanine. Clonality was computed as 1 minus the Shannon entropy, with the entropy normalized by log2 of the number of productive unique TCRs. Scalp TCRbeta sequences were cross-referenced with sorted blood CD4 and CD8 repertoires so that the CD4 or CD8 identity of scalp clones could be inferred. Held by TCRdb, this immuneACCESS table contains in-frame sequences only and omits some clones. Under half of the omission traces to an unresolved V gene where checked; the cause of the rest is unknown. D and trimming were read from the DNA, whereas the V and J calls and clone size are those reported in that table. The sample table holds 90,000 to 100,000 clones, of which more than 35% were seen once. The ten largest clones represent approximately 1.4% of the sample.

The sequenced sample was CD4+ T cells sorted from blood. The chain is assembled from TRBV7-9 and TRBJ1-3; TRBD1 is perhaps the D gene, given 5 matching bases. The TCR sequence derives from a human donor with alopecia areata. The CDR3: CASSLAGDGPSKGNTIYF. The bases read TGTGCCAGCAGCTTAGCGGGGGACGGTCCCTCTAAGGGAAACACCATATATTTT.